A selection of T cell receptor beta chains follows, all from one sample in a study of blood T cell repertoires in COVID-19. Here immunoSEQ multiplex PCR was the method, and the copy in TCRdb shows in-frame clones only, minus some. Of more than 250,000 clones listed, more than 85% are singletons. The source material was PBMCs or T cells enriched from blood (not recorded which). Receptors were obtained from a woman aged 25-40 years who had recovered from COVID-19. The CDR3 runs from the conserved cysteine through the conserved F or W. A D gene is named only where the DNA matches it firmly. Clone size appears in some rows only: once, few, many, or a class for an expanded clone.

size,D,J,V,CDR3,DNA
NA,TRBD1,TRBJ2-3,TRBV29-1,CSGRQGAGIDTQYF,TGCAGCGGTCGACAGGGGGCGGGCATAGATACGCAGTATTTT
NA,NA,TRBJ2-7,TRBV18,CASSSGTPGEQYF,TGTGCCAGCTCATCAGGAACCCCCGGAGAGCAGTACTTC
NA,TRBD1,TRBJ2-5,TRBV6-2/TRBV6-3,CASSPDRAQETQYF,TGTGCCAGCAGTCCGGACAGGGCACAAGAGACCCAGTACTTC
NA,TRBD1,TRBJ1-5,TRBV6-2/TRBV6-3,CASSFGQGNLYSNQPQHF,TGTGCCAGCAGTTTCGGACAGGGGAACCTTTATAGCAATCAGCCCCAGCATTTT
NA,NA,TRBJ1-1,TRBV7-3,CASSFRGKSMRDTEAFF,TGTGCCAGCAGCTTCCGGGGAAAGAGTATGAGAGACACTGAAGCTTTCTTT
NA,NA,TRBJ1-6,TRBV15,CATSREGGDLNSPLHF,TGTGCCACCAGCAGAGAGGGTGGAGACCTTAATTCACCCCTCCACTTT
few,TRBD1,TRBJ2-1,TRBV11-2,CASSFRQGKFF,TGTGCCAGCAGCTTTCGACAGGGAAAGTTCTTC
NA,NA,TRBJ1-1,TRBV5-6,CASSLFGGLNTEAFF,TGTGCCAGCAGCTTGTTCGGGGGGCTTAACACTGAAGCTTTCTTT
NA,TRBD2,TRBJ2-5,TRBV9,CASSPQTGRGETQYF,TGTGCCAGCAGCCCTCAGACCGGGAGGGGAGAGACCCAGTACTTC
few,NA,TRBJ2-6,TRBV5-6,CASSPLTGANVLTF,TGTGCCAGCAGCCCCCTAACTGGGGCCAACGTCCTGACTTTC
NA,NA,TRBJ1-5,TRBV24-1,CATSDGRSNQPQHF,TGTGCCACCAGTGATGGGAGGTCAAATCAGCCCCAGCATTTT
NA,TRBD2,TRBJ2-7,TRBV7-8,CASRRRGAPYEQYF,TGTGCCAGCAGACGGCGGGGGGCCCCCTACGAGCAGTACTTC
NA,TRBD2,TRBJ2-1,TRBV5-1,CASSLTSGRDGEQFF,TGCGCCAGCAGCTTGACTAGCGGGAGGGATGGTGAGCAGTTCTTC
NA,TRBD1,TRBJ2-5,TRBV2,CASSGRRGDRGQETQYF,TGTGCCAGCAGCGGCCGGCGAGGGGACAGGGGCCAAGAGACCCAGTACTTC
NA,TRBD1,TRBJ2-1,TRBV24-1,CATSDYRDRDGEQFF,TGTGCCACCAGTGACTACCGGGACAGGGATGGTGAGCAGTTCTTC
NA,NA,TRBJ1-1,TRBV5-4,CASSLWGEVSEAFF,TGTGCCAGCAGCTTGTGGGGGGAGGTATCTGAAGCTTTCTTT
NA,NA,TRBJ1-1,TRBV14,CASSQGENTEAFF,TGTGCCAGCAGCCAAGGAGAAAACACTGAAGCTTTCTTT
NA,NA,TRBJ1-3,TRBV10-3,CAIQGVSGNTIYF,TGTGCCATCCAGGGTGTCTCTGGAAACACCATATATTTT